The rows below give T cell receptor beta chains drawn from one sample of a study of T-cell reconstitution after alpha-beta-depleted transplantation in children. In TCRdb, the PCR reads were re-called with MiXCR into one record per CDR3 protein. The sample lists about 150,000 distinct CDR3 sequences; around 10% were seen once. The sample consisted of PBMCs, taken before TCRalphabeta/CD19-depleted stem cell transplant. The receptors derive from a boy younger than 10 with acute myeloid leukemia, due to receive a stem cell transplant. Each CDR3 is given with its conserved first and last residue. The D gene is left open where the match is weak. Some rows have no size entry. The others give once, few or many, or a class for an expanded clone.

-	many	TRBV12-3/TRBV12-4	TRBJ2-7	CASSLADNFSYEQYF	TGTGCCAGCAGTTTGGCAGACAACTTCTCCTACGAGCAGTACTTC
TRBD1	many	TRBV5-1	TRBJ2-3	CASSRQGTDTQYF	TGCGCCAGCAGCCGACAGGGGACAGATACGCAGTATTTT
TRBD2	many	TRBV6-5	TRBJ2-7	CASSYAGLAGEYEQYF	TGTGCCAGCAGTTACGCGGGACTAGCGGGAGAATACGAGCAGTACTTC
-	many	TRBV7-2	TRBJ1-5	CASSTSLEPQHF	TGTGCCAGCAGCACGAGCCTGGAGCCCCAGCATTTT
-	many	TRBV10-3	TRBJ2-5	CAISEYTTSLDQETQYF	TGTGCCATCAGTGAGTACACGACTAGTTTGGACCAAGAGACCCAGTACTTC
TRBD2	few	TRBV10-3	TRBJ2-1	CAISETGGSEQFF	TGTGCCATCAGTGAGACGGGGGGGAGTGAGCAGTTCTTC
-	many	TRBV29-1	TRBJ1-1	CSVAGSEAFF	TGCAGCGTGGCAGGGTCTGAAGCTTTCTTT
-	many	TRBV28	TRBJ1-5	CASRRYSNQPQHF	TGTGCCAGCAGAAGATATAGCAATCAGCCCCAGCATTTT
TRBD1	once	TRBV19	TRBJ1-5	CASGTGRSNQPQHF	TGTGCCAGTGGGACAGGGCGCAGCAATCAGCCCCAGCATTTT
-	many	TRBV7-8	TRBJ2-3	CASRERSGDRTDTQYF	TGTGCCAGCAGGGAGAGGTCAGGGGATCGCACAGATACGCAGTATTTT
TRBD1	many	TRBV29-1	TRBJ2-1	CSVEGGGNRGFF	TGCAGCGTTGAAGGTGGTGGAAACAGGGGTTTCTTC
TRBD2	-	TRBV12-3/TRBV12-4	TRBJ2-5	CTCSLTLAGLLPQETQYF	TGTACCTGCAGTTTAACACTAGCGGGCCTCCTACCTCAAGAGACCCAGTACTTC
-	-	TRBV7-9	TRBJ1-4	CASSFVAGTNEKLFF	TGTGCCAGCAGCTTCGTGGCAGGGACTAATGAAAAACTGTTTTTT